The 20 T cell receptor beta chains below come from one sample, sequenced in a study of T cell responses to AZD1222 COVID-19 vaccine. The protocol was immunoSEQ multiplex PCR, while the TCRdb copy is restricted to in-frame clones and leaves out a portion. The sample records 120,000 or so clones, roughly 90% being singletons. The material sequenced was peripheral blood, taken 28 days after the second AZD1222 dose. These receptors originate from an adult who received the AZD1222 COVID-19 vaccine.

The DNA of the CDR3 is TGTGCCACCAGTGATCCGGGACTAGCGGGAGGGCCGGAGAATGAGCAGTTCTTC. Translated, it gives CATSDPGLAGGPENEQFF. V and J are TRBV24-1 and TRBJ2-1, with 16 positions matching TRBD2. This CDR3 has 18 amino acids. With V trimmed by 3 bases and J by 7 bases, 8 bases remained unmatched. CDR1 is KGHDR and CDR2 is SFDVKD in the germline V gene.

V is TRBV6-5 and J is TRBJ1-2; D might be TRBD1 (6 bases). The CDR3 loop spans 15 amino acids. V was pared by 6 bases and J by 2 bases, with 16 bases between. The germline V gene has CDR1 MNHEY and CDR2 SVGAGI. CDR3 protein: CASRQGGGQNYGYTF. In DNA, the CDR3 is TGTGCCAGCAGACAAGGGGGGGGGCAAAACTATGGCTACACCTTC.

The chain combines TRBV29-1 with TRBJ2-7, with 7 bases fitting TRBD1. CDR3 length equals 12 residues. The germline V gene encodes CDR1 SQVTM and CDR2 ANQGSEA. V dropped 7 bases and J dropped 1; count of bases not matched to a gene: 4. The CDR3: CSAQGLSYEQYF. For the CDR3, the DNA is TGCAGCGCACAGGGGCTTTCCTACGAGCAGTACTTC.

The rearrangement links TRBV4-1 to TRBJ2-1, with a tentative D call TRBD2 (5 bases). V lost 0 bases and J 9 bases, leaving 9 bases between the germline ends. Germline assignment: CDR1 MGHRA and CDR2 YSYEKL. CDR3 length: 13 residues. CDR3 in DNA: TGCGCCAGCAGCCAAGAATTGAGGGCTGAGCAGTTCTTC. This encodes CASSQELRAEQFF.

The chain has TRBV7-9 and TRBJ2-5, with D tentatively TRBD1 or TRBD2 (6 bases each). Trimming pared 6 bases from V and 5 bases from J, leaving 19 bases between. The length of the CDR3 is 15 residues. Germline-derived CDR1 and CDR2 are SEHNR and FQNEAQ (reference sequence). The CDR3 loop reads CASRGGYYNSETQYF. The CDR3 DNA sequence: TGTGCCAGCAGAGGGGGGTACTATAATTCGGAGACCCAGTACTTC.

The chain combines TRBV10-2 with TRBJ2-4; D is possibly TRBD2 (7 bases). V was clipped by 0 bases and J by 2 bases, with 17 bases between them. Germline CDR1 WSHSY, CDR2 SAAADI. CDR3 length: 18 residues. CDR3 sequence (DNA): TGCGCCAGCAGTGAGTCTCTGGGGGGGCTAGGGTCCAAAAACATTCAGTACTTC. Protein: CASSESLGGLGSKNIQYF.

The chain is built from TRBV6-1 and TRBJ2-7; 9 bases are shared with TRBD1. CDR1 and CDR2 (germline): MNHNS, SASEGT. CDR3 size: 15 residues. Trimming took 2 bases from V and 3 from J; bases not matched to a gene: 5. The CDR3 spells CASSEKGTGLYEQYF. For the CDR3, the DNA is TGTGCCAGCAGTGAAAAGGGGACAGGGCTCTACGAGCAGTACTTC.

The V gene is TRBV20-1, the J gene TRBJ1-5; TRBD1 matches at 7 bases. The CDR3 is made up of 16 amino acids. Germline V gene sequence: CDR1 DFQATT, CDR2 SNEGSKA (reference sequence). J lost 2 bases, V lost 3 bases, and 10 bases had no gene match. The CDR3 here is CSASPRGSLGNQPQHF. The DNA of the CDR3 is TGCAGTGCTAGTCCCAGGGGGAGTTTGGGCAATCAGCCCCAGCATTTT.

The rearrangement links TRBV5-1 to TRBJ1-2, with D perhaps matching TRBD1 (6 bases). Germline V gene data show CDR1 as SGHRS and CDR2 as YFSETQ. V lost 3 bases and J 3 bases, leaving 12 bases between the germline ends. The length of the CDR3 is 14 residues. Written as DNA, the CDR3 is TGCGCCAGCAGCTCCCGGGACATCGACTATGGCTACACCTTC. Its translation is CASSSRDIDYGYTF.

In nucleotides, the CDR3 is TGTGCCAGCAGAAAACCGGGACAGGGGAGTCAGCCCCAGCATTTT. Translated: CASRKPGQGSQPQHF. V is TRBV28 and J is TRBJ1-5; 10 nucleotides align to TRBD1. Germline CDR1 is MDHEN and CDR2 is SYDVKM. The CDR3 sequence is 15 residues long. Trimming at V came to 6 bases and at J to 6 bases, leaving 8 bases not matched to a gene.

The J gene is TRBJ1-5, the V gene TRBV7-8, with D unclear. CDR3 length equals 13 residues. The V and J ends lost 1 base and 2 bases respectively, with 3 bases between them. Germline values: CDR1 SGHVS, CDR2 FQNEAQ. The CDR3 DNA follows: TGTGCCAGCAGCTTAGTTGGCAATCAGCCCCAGCATTTT. Protein product: CASSLVGNQPQHF.

As for this clone: The junction does not match germline at one end; this may be a read error. The chain joins TRBV7-2 to TRBJ2-7; D is uncertain. CDR1 and CDR2 from the germline V gene are SGHTA and FQGNSA. The CDR3 has 11 residues. Here the CDR3 reads CASSLALERRF. CDR3 bases: TGTGCCAGCAGCTTAGCGTTAGAGCGACGATTC. Drawing the rest from reference TRBV7-2 and TRBJ2-7, the complete variable domain is GAGVSQSPSNKVTEKGKDVELRCDPISGHTALYWYRQSLGQGLEFLIYFQGNSAPDKSGLPSDRFSAERTGGSVSTLTIQRTQQEDSAVYLCASSLALERRFGPGTRLTVT.

V gene TRBV6-5 combines with J gene TRBJ2-1; weak D call: TRBD2 (5 bases). The CDR3 has 12 amino acids. CDR1 MNHEY and CDR2 SVGAGI come from the germline V gene. Between the trimmed V and J ends, which lost 5 bases and 6 bases, there was a span of 8 bases. This CDR3 is CASSNGVNEQFF. In DNA form, the CDR3 reads TGTGCCAGCAGTAACGGGGTCAATGAGCAGTTCTTC.

This clone was seen just once. The chain has TRBV20-1 and TRBJ2-3; no clear D. Trimming took 6 bases from V and 6 from J, leaving 10 bases between them. This CDR3 contains 11 residues. The germline CDR1 and CDR2 sequences are DFQATT and SNEGSKA (reference sequence). The CDR3 region is CSAYSLDTQYF. The CDR3 nucleotides are TGCAGTGCGTATAGCCTTGATACGCAGTATTTT.

The chain has TRBV12-3 or TRBV12-4 and TRBJ1-1; D not resolved. This CDR3 contains 11 residues. V was pared by 4 bases and J by 10 bases, with 10 bases between. This CDR3 is CASSSLAGAFF. The CDR3 DNA follows: TGTGCCAGCAGTTCGCTGGCTGGAGCTTTCTTT.

The V call is TRBV24-1, the J call TRBJ1-1; D unclear. Looked up from germline, CDR1 is KGHDR and CDR2 is SFDVKD. This CDR3 is built from 12 residues. Trimming took off 7 bases at V and 1 base at J, with 6 bases between the two ends. As DNA, the CDR3 is TGTGCCACCAGGGATAGGAACACTGAAGCTTTCTTT. Residues: CATRDRNTEAFF.

The V and J genes are TRBV9 and TRBJ2-1, with 7 bases that match TRBD2. The germline gives CDR1 SGDLS, CDR2 YYNGEE. With V trimmed by 5 bases and J by 0 bases, 5 bases remained unmatched. The CDR3 has 15 residues. In DNA form, the CDR3 reads TGTGCCAGCAGACCTAGCGGTAGCTCCTACAATGAGCAGTTCTTC. It is translated as CASRPSGSSYNEQFF.

The chain recombines TRBV6-5 with TRBJ1-4; TRBD1 is a possible D gene (5 bases). Per the germline V gene, CDR1 is MNHEY and CDR2 is SVGAGI. CDR3 length: 15 amino acids. Trimming took off 5 bases at V and 3 bases at J, with 13 bases between the two ends. CDR3 DNA: TGTGCCAGCAGTCCGGCAGGGACCTCTAATGAAAAACTGTTTTTT. It translates to CASSPAGTSNEKLFF.

This clone occurred once. The chain has TRBV9 and TRBJ2-7, with TRBD1 matching 9 bases. The CDR3 covers 15 residues. The germline V gene has CDR1 SGDLS and CDR2 YYNGEE. V lost 4 bases and J lost 3; bases outside the gene matches: 8. Written as DNA, the CDR3 is TGTGCCAGCAGCCCATCAGGGACAGGGAGCTACGAGCAGTACTTC. This gives the protein CASSPSGTGSYEQYF.

CDR3 sequence: CATSRQTSFADTQYF. CDR3 nucleotides: TGTGCCACCAGCAGACAGACTAGCTTCGCAGATACGCAGTATTTT. The chain carries TRBV15 and TRBJ2-3; 7 bases map to TRBD2. Germline CDR1 reads LNHNV; CDR2 reads YYDKDF (reference sequence). Unmatched junction bases numbered 6, after V lost 2 bases and J lost 4 bases. The CDR3 spans 15 residues.